Below, 6 T cell receptor beta chains from the same sample are listed, as sequenced in a study of T cell changes during pregnancy in multiple sclerosis. Profiling relied on immunoSEQ multiplex PCR, and the TCRdb table lists in-frame clones only, not all of them. Of approximately 90,000 clones listed, 85% to 95% are singletons. The specimen comprised peripheral blood, sampled before pregnancy. These receptors were taken from a female donor with multiple sclerosis, enrolled in a pregnancy study.

The V gene is TRBV5-1, the J gene TRBJ2-7, with D possibly being TRBD1 (7 bases). This CDR3 comprises 12 residues. V was pared by 4 bases and J by 7 bases, with 12 bases between. Germline V lookup: CDR1 SGHRS, CDR2 YFSETQ. The CDR3 spells CASSPTGREQYF. The CDR3 nucleotides read TGCGCCAGCAGCCCGACAGGGAGGGAGCAGTACTTC.

The rearrangement uses TRBV28 and TRBJ2-1; possible D gene TRBD2, 5 bases. The CDR3 extends over 16 amino acids. Trimming removed 3 bases from V and 9 bases from J, with 21 bases in between. CDR1 MDHEN and CDR2 SYDVKM come from the germline V gene. CDR3 amino acids: CASSFRQRSHRGEQFF. In DNA, the CDR3 is TGTGCCAGCAGTTTTCGGCAACGGTCTCACCGGGGTGAGCAGTTCTTC.

This sequence joins TRBV7-9 and TRBJ2-7, with D perhaps TRBD1 (6 bases). CDR1 is SEHNR and CDR2 is FQNEAQ in the germline V gene (reference sequence). This CDR3 is built from 14 residues. The V gene lost 1 base and the J gene lost 2 bases, with 9 bases spanning the gap. The CDR3 here is CASSLEGTTYEQYF. The CDR3 DNA reads TGTGCCAGCAGCTTAGAAGGGACAACCTACGAGCAGTACTTC. Full variable domain (outside the CDR3, taken from reference TRBV7-9 and TRBJ2-7): DTGVSQNPRHKITKRGQNVTFRCDPISEHNRLYWYRQTLGQGPEFLTYFQNEAQLEKSRLLSDRFSAERPKGSFSTLEIQRTEQGDSAMYLCASSLEGTTYEQYFGPGTRLTVT.

The chain is built from TRBV5-1 and TRBJ2-5; 7 bases fit TRBD1. Germline-derived CDR1 and CDR2 are SGHRS and YFSETQ. CDR3 length equals 16 residues. V lost 0 bases and J lost 3; bases outside the gene matches: 8. In DNA, the CDR3 is TGCGCCAGCAGCTTGGGGTGGGACAGACCTAAAGAGACCCAGTACTTC. Translated, it gives CASSLGWDRPKETQYF.

The chain recombines TRBV7-2 with TRBJ2-7; D gene ambiguous. Trimming cost V 3 bases and J 8 bases, with 17 bases left between them. Germline V gene lookup returns CDR1 SGHTA and CDR2 FQGNSA. The length of the CDR3 is 14 residues. CDR3 sequence: CASSFPGARSKQYF. CDR3 nucleotide sequence: TGTGCCAGCAGCTTCCCTGGTGCGAGATCTAAGCAGTACTTC. The full variable domain, its missing parts supplied by reference TRBV7-2 and TRBJ2-7, is GAGVSQSPSNKVTEKGKDVELRCDPISGHTALYWYRQSLGQGLEFLIYFQGNSAPDKSGLPSDRFSAERTGGSVSTLTIQRTQQEDSAVYLCASSFPGARSKQYFGPGTRLTVT.

The V call is TRBV7-3, the J call TRBJ2-3, with D possibly being TRBD1 (6 bases). The germline V and J ends were trimmed by 5 bases and 2 bases, with 11 bases remaining between them. This CDR3 has 14 residues. Germline V gives CDR1 SGHTA, CDR2 FQGTGA. The CDR3 spells CASSPDRFTDTQYF. CDR3 sequence (DNA): TGTGCCAGCAGCCCGGACAGATTCACAGATACGCAGTATTTT.